The sequence of this T cell receptor (beta chain) was determined in a study of T cell clusters in autoimmune cytopenias. General study results and limits: Compared with active autoimmune hepatitis patients, healthy donors showed approximately 3.3-fold more exclusive TRB clusters.

In the case of this clonotype: What it binds is unknown.

Each sample's input was 200 to 250 ng genomic DNA, some 38,000 genome equivalents. One tube held mixed TRB-A and TRB-B primer pools for touch-down PCR. From the multiplex PCR reads, TCRdb lists one entry per CDR3 protein and no DNA. The listing records some 4,100 distinct CDR3 sequences. This CDR3 is 14 amino acids long. Germline V gene data show CDR1 as SEHNR and CDR2 as FQNEAQ (reference sequence). These data also featured in a second study, about T cell repertoires in aging, cancer and after chemotherapy. That report adds: Rebound thymic output was suggested by rising median generation probability during chemotherapy in each cancer cohort.

This TCR was recovered from a human donor in good health. Specimen: peripheral blood. This chain uses TRBV7-9 with TRBJ1-6. The CDR3 sequence: CASSLDVNNSPLHF. Supplemented by reference TRBV7-9 and TRBJ1-6, the full variable domain reads DTGVSQNPRHKITKRGQNVTFRCDPISEHNRLYWYRQTLGQGPEFLTYFQNEAQLEKSRLLSDRFSAERPKGSFSTLEIQRTEQGDSAMYLCASSLDVNNSPLHFGNGTRLTVT.